One and the same sample provided the 30 T cell receptor beta chains below, sequenced in a study of control samples from healthy donors and cancer patients. Only in-frame clones appear in the TCRdb table, and some are missing; sequencing was by immunoSEQ multiplex PCR. This sample contains roughly 190,000 clones. What was sequenced was blood. The receptor source for this set is a young woman in good health.

The CDR3 nucleotides are TGTGCCAGCAACAGCAATCAGCCCCAGCATTTT. Protein: CASNSNQPQHF. V and J are TRBV28 and TRBJ1-5; no firm D call. In germline, CDR1 is MDHEN, CDR2 SYDVKM. The V and J ends lost 7 bases and 1 base respectively, with 2 bases between them. The CDR3 extends over 11 amino acids. Drawing the rest from reference TRBV28 and TRBJ1-5, the complete variable domain is DVKVTQSSRYLVKRTGEKVFLECVQDMDHENMFWYRQDPGLGLRLIYFSYDVKMKEKGDIPEGYSVSREKKERFSLILESASTNQTSMYLCASNSNQPQHFGDGTRLSIL.

The chain has TRBV11-2 and TRBJ1-6; the D gene is possibly TRBD1 (6 bases). Trimming cost V 7 bases and J 7 bases, with 14 bases left between them. This CDR3 spans 14 amino acids. The germline V gene encodes CDR1 SGHAT and CDR2 FQNNGV. CDR3 nucleotide sequence: TGTGCCAGCACCTTGGACAGTTGGAATTCACCCCTCCACTTT. It yields the protein CASTLDSWNSPLHF. Full variable domain (missing parts from reference TRBV11-2 and TRBJ1-6): EAGVAQSPRYKIIEKRQSVAFWCNPISGHATLYWYQQILGQGPKLLIQFQNNGVVDDSQLPKDRFSAERLKGVDSTLKIQPAKLEDSAVYLCASTLDSWNSPLHFGNGTRLTVT.

The rearrangement joins TRBV18 to TRBJ1-6; possibly TRBD1 for D (6 bases). CDR1 is KGHSH, CDR2 LQKENI, per germline. The CDR3 consists of 16 residues. Trimming shortened V by 3 bases and J by 5 bases, and 14 bases separated the two germline ends. In nucleotides, the CDR3 is TGTGCCAGCTCACCCCAGGGGCGCGTCGATAATTCACCCCTCCACTTT. It codes for CASSPQGRVDNSPLHF.

The chain uses TRBV30 and TRBJ2-3; 11 positions match TRBD2. The CDR3 has 14 amino acids. Germline V gene sequence: CDR1 GTSNPN, CDR2 SVGIG (reference sequence). V was pared by 3 bases and J by 2 bases, with 1 base of the junction left unmatched. This CDR3 reads CAWRTSGATDTQYF. In nucleotides, the CDR3 is TGTGCCTGGAGGACTAGCGGGGCCACAGATACGCAGTATTTT.

The chain combines TRBV2 with TRBJ1-2; no definite D call. Germline V gives CDR1 SNHLY, CDR2 FYNNEI. Trimming removed 2 bases from V and 8 bases from J, with 12 bases in between. CDR3 length: 13 residues. The CDR3 sequence: CASSEPSPHGYTF. The CDR3 nucleotides read TGTGCCAGCAGTGAACCCTCTCCCCACGGCTACACCTTC.

The chain employs TRBV6-1 and TRBJ2-7; 7 bases fit TRBD1. CDR1 and CDR2 from the germline V gene are MNHNS and SASEGT. This CDR3 comprises 14 residues. The V segment lost 3 bases and the J segment 0 bases; nucleotides outside the gene matches: 2. CDR3 in amino acids: CASSETGFSYEQYF. CDR3 DNA sequence: TGTGCCAGCAGTGAGACAGGGTTCTCCTACGAGCAGTACTTC.

CDR3 sequence (DNA): TGTGCCAGCAGCCCCTCTGGGGCCAACGTCCTGACTTTC. As protein: CASSPSGANVLTF. The rearrangement uses TRBV3-1 (or the pseudogene TRBV3-2) and TRBJ2-6; no firm D call. Germline V gives CDR1 LGHDT, CDR2 YNNKEL (reference sequence). The CDR3 spans 13 residues. Trimming took 4 bases from V and 0 from J, leaving 1 base between them.

This rearrangement joins TRBV28 to TRBJ2-4; 8 bases align to TRBD1. V trimming: 2 bases; J trimming: 9 bases; junction bases outside the gene matches: 9. The CDR3 is 15 residues long. Per germline, CDR1 MDHEN and CDR2 SYDVKM. The DNA of the CDR3 is TGTGCCAGCAGTTTAGGGGGGACAGGCGTGGGCATTCAGTACTTC. Translation gives CASSLGGTGVGIQYF.

The V call is TRBV18, the J call TRBJ2-1; TRBD2 aligns across 10 bases. CDR3 length equals 18 residues. Germline loops: CDR1 KGHSH, CDR2 LQKENI. V trimming: 3 bases; J trimming: 1 base; junction bases outside the gene matches: 9. The CDR3, as DNA: TGTGCCAGCTCACCGCGAGCGGGGGGGCAGGGTTCCTACAATGAGCAGTTCTTC. Protein product: CASSPRAGGQGSYNEQFF.

The chain joins TRBV2 to TRBJ2-1; perhaps D is TRBD1 or TRBD2 (5 bases each). V lost 7 bases to trimming and J lost 9 bases, with 19 bases between them. CDR3 length: 14 residues. The germline V gene has CDR1 SNHLY and CDR2 FYNNEI. The CDR3 DNA reads as TGTGCCAGCATTCGAGGGGACCCCTCTGGTGAGCAGTTCTTC. Amino acid sequence: CASIRGDPSGEQFF.

This chain joins TRBV25-1 and TRBJ1-3; tentatively, D is TRBD1 (5 bases). The CDR3 covers 14 residues. Germline CDR1 reads MGHDK; CDR2 reads SYGVNS. Trimming took off 6 bases at V and 0 bases at J, with 9 bases between the two ends. This CDR3 is CASSTGDSGNTIYF. CDR3 nucleotide sequence: TGTGCCAGCAGCACAGGAGACTCTGGAAACACCATATATTTT.

The V call is TRBV5-6, the J call TRBJ1-2; D remains unclear. CDR3 size: 17 residues. V was pared by 0 bases and J by 5 bases, with 20 bases between. CDR1 and CDR2 (germline): SGHDT, YYEEEE. The CDR3 protein is CASSLASQRDPYYGYTF. The CDR3 coding sequence is TGTGCCAGCAGCTTGGCCTCACAGCGAGACCCCTATTATGGCTACACCTTC.

V is TRBV5-1 and J is TRBJ1-2; D is unclear. Germline V gene data show CDR1 as SGHRS and CDR2 as YFSETQ. With 4 bases removed from V and 8 bases from J, the gap between germline ends came to 12 bases. This CDR3 has 12 amino acids. CDR3 coding DNA: TGCGCCAGCAGCGAGGGCGGTTTGGGCTACACCTTC. This codes for CASSEGGLGYTF.

The rearrangement uses TRBV6-6 and TRBJ1-2; D is unresolved. In germline, CDR1 is MNHNY, CDR2 SVGAGI (reference sequence). V was clipped by 1 base and J by 8 bases, with 14 bases between them. This CDR3 has 14 residues. DNA for the CDR3: TGTGCCAGCAGTTACTTGCGGTCAACGGACGGCTACACCTTC. Translating it yields CASSYLRSTDGYTF.

The gene calls are TRBV5-1 and TRBJ1-2; TRBD1 matches 7 bases. V shed 2 bases and J 7 bases; nucleotides not matched to a gene: 2. The germline CDR1 and CDR2 sequences are SGHRS and YFSETQ. This CDR3 is 12 amino acids long. The CDR3 loop reads CASSLTGVGYTF. CDR3 DNA sequence: TGCGCCAGCAGCTTAACAGGGGTTGGCTACACCTTC.

The chain couples TRBV28 to TRBJ2-3; the D gene is possibly TRBD1 (6 bases). The CDR3 extends over 15 amino acids. Germline V lookup: CDR1 MDHEN, CDR2 SYDVKM. V shed 6 bases and J shed 6 bases, with 19 bases lying between them. In DNA, the CDR3 is TGTGCCAGCAGCCCTAATATCGGGACACGGGATACGCAGTATTTT. Translation: CASSPNIGTRDTQYF.

The rearrangement joins TRBV10-3 to TRBJ1-5; D remains unclear. In germline, CDR1 is ENHRY, CDR2 SYGVKD. This CDR3 is built from 13 residues. Trimming left V 6 bases short and J 4 bases short, with 10 bases between. This CDR3 reads CAIRDFWNQPQHF. The CDR3 DNA is TGTGCCATCAGGGACTTTTGGAATCAGCCCCAGCATTTT.

The CDR3 region has the DNA TGTGCCAGCAGCCGCTGGGGGGAAAACACCGGGGAGCTGTTTTTT. This sequence encodes CASSRWGENTGELFF. The gene calls are TRBV3-1 (or the pseudogene TRBV3-2) and TRBJ2-2; a possible D gene is TRBD2 (6 bases). Between the trimmed V and J ends, which lost 4 bases and 2 bases, there was a span of 11 bases. CDR3 length equals 15 residues. Germline V lookup: CDR1 LGHDT, CDR2 YNNKEL (reference sequence).

The chain joins TRBV6-5 to TRBJ1-3; possible D gene TRBD1, 5 bases. V was clipped by 8 bases and J by 6 bases, with 14 bases between them. The germline gives CDR1 MNHEY, CDR2 SVGAGI. CDR3 size: 13 residues. The CDR3 loop is CASEGQGINTIYF. The CDR3 coding sequence is TGTGCCAGCGAAGGACAAGGGATAAACACCATATATTTT.

The gene calls are TRBV10-3 and TRBJ1-6; 9 bases map to TRBD1. Trimming cost V 4 bases and J 7 bases; bases outside gene matches: 2. This CDR3 has 14 residues. The V gene's germline CDR1 is ENHRY and CDR2 SYGVKD. CDR3 region: CAISVDRGNSPLHF. The CDR3 DNA is TGTGCCATCAGTGTGGACAGGGGAAATTCACCCCTCCACTTT.

The V and J genes are TRBV28 and TRBJ1-5; TRBD1 agrees at 9 bases. Per germline, CDR1 MDHEN and CDR2 SYDVKM. Germline trimming cut 8 bases from V and 7 bases from J; bases unmatched to any gene: 15. This CDR3 is 16 amino acids long. CDR3: CASYTPGTGSWQPQHF. CDR3 DNA: TGTGCCAGCTACACCCCCGGGACAGGGAGTTGGCAGCCCCAGCATTTT.

A note on this clone: At the DNA level, this CDR3 is encoded by other sequences in the same sample as well. The chain joins TRBV7-9 to TRBJ1-2; D ambiguous. Deletions cut 1 base from V and 4 bases from J, with 4 bases between. In germline, CDR1 is SEHNR, CDR2 FQNEAQ (reference sequence). There are 12 residues in the CDR3. Written as DNA, the CDR3 is TGTGCCAGCAGCTTAGACCTCTATGGCTACACCTTC. Encoded protein: CASSLDLYGYTF.

The J gene is TRBJ2-7, the V gene TRBV11-2, with 9 bases lining up with TRBD1. V trimming: 5 bases; J trimming: 6 bases; junction bases outside the gene matches: 17. Germline assignment: CDR1 SGHAT and CDR2 FQNNGV. This CDR3 contains 17 residues. The CDR3 here is CASSPLGADRGFSEQYF. In DNA form, the CDR3 reads TGTGCCAGCAGCCCACTAGGGGCCGACAGGGGGTTTAGCGAGCAGTACTTC.

The chain joins TRBV7-6 to TRBJ2-7; TRBD2 might be the D (5 bases). The CDR3 is 13 residues long. Germline lookup yields CDR1 SGHVS and CDR2 FNYEAQ. V lost 3 bases, J lost 4 bases, and 10 bases lay in between. This CDR3 is CASSLEGLYEQYF. The DNA for the CDR3 is TGTGCCAGCAGCTTGGAAGGACTGTACGAGCAGTACTTC.

The chain recombines TRBV7-8 with TRBJ1-1; D is possibly TRBD1 (5 bases). This CDR3 comprises 19 residues. Between the trimmed V and J ends, which lost 0 bases and 0 bases, there was a span of 20 bases. Germline V gene sequence: CDR1 SGHVS, CDR2 FQNEAQ. As DNA, the CDR3 is TGTGCCAGCAGCTTAGCGTCAGGGTACGGGGTCGGATTGAACACTGAAGCTTTCTTT. This sequence encodes CASSLASGYGVGLNTEAFF.

This chain links TRBV9 with TRBJ2-7; TRBD2 matches at 12 bases. The length of the CDR3 is 15 residues. V shed 0 bases and J 7 bases; nucleotides not matched to a gene: 5. The V gene's germline CDR1 is SGDLS and CDR2 YYNGEE. The CDR3 sequence: CASSVVPTSGGEQYF. CDR3 nucleotide sequence: TGTGCCAGCAGCGTAGTGCCAACTAGCGGGGGGGAGCAGTACTTC.

The V gene is TRBV12-3 or TRBV12-4, the J gene TRBJ1-2; 9 bases are a match to TRBD1. Trimming at V came to 8 bases and at J to 4 bases, leaving 5 bases not matched to a gene. The CDR3 covers 13 residues. CDR3 coding DNA: TGTGCCAGCTCTTGGACAGGGGTCTATGGCTACACCTTC. Translation gives CASSWTGVYGYTF.

The chain is built from TRBV11-2 and TRBJ2-3; TRBD2 matches 11 bases. Germline loops: CDR1 SGHAT, CDR2 FQNNGV. V lost 4 bases, J lost 7 bases, and 10 bases stayed unmatched. This CDR3 comprises 16 residues. The CDR3 loop reads CASSSISGGAVNTQYF. The CDR3 DNA is TGTGCCAGCAGCTCCATTAGCGGGGGGGCCGTGAATACGCAGTATTTT.

V gene TRBV4-2 combines with J gene TRBJ1-2; a possible D gene is TRBD1 (5 bases). Germline V gives CDR1 LGHNA, CDR2 YNFKEQ. The CDR3 length is 15 residues. The germline V and J ends were trimmed by 0 bases and 3 bases, with 11 bases remaining between them. CDR3 loop: CASSQDLQGDYGYTF. Written as DNA, the CDR3 is TGTGCCAGCAGCCAAGATCTCCAGGGAGACTATGGCTACACCTTC.

CDR3 region: CASSETPLGEKLFF. DNA of the CDR3: TGTGCCAGCAGCGAAACGCCACTCGGTGAAAAACTGTTTTTT. The rearrangement joins TRBV2 to TRBJ1-4; no clear D. Between the trimmed V and J ends, which lost 6 bases and 7 bases, there was a span of 15 bases. The germline V gene encodes CDR1 SNHLY and CDR2 FYNNEI. This CDR3 spans 14 amino acids.